Below are 31 T cell receptor beta chains sequenced from a single sample in a study of shared clonotypes between healthy human individuals. This table comes from immunoSEQ multiplex PCR, and its TCRdb copy is limited to in-frame clones, with some not included. The table includes millions of clones, about 95% detected once. CD8 cells regarded as naive lacked CD45RO, were positively chosen for CCR7, and omitted terminally differentiated effector memory CD45RA+ cells. The sample consisted of naive CD8+ T cells sorted from blood. These receptors were taken from a man aged 18 to 29 in good health.

With respect to this clone: This sample includes further DNA sequences coding for the same CDR3. The V gene is TRBV30, the J gene TRBJ1-1; D is unclear. V gave up 0 bases and J gave up 0 bases, with 5 bases separating them. CDR3 length: 13 residues. Germline V lookup: CDR1 GTSNPN, CDR2 SVGIG (reference sequence). The CDR3 bases are TGTGCCTGGAGTGTACTCCTGAACACTGAAGCTTTCTTT. Translating gives CAWSVLLNTEAFF.

The V call is TRBV27, the J call TRBJ2-1; 7 bases are shared with TRBD1. Trimming took 5 bases from V and 3 from J; bases not matched to a gene: 10. The CDR3 covers 16 residues. Germline V gene lookup returns CDR1 MNHEY and CDR2 SMNVEV (reference sequence). The CDR3 DNA is TGTGCCAGCAGTGACCTGACAGGGATCAACTACAATGAGCAGTTCTTC. Protein sequence: CASSDLTGINYNEQFF.

The rearrangement links TRBV7-6 to TRBJ1-1; TRBD1 aligns across 7 bases. Germline V gene data show CDR1 as SGHVS and CDR2 as FNYEAQ. V lost 4 bases, J lost 5 bases, and 4 bases stayed unmatched. The CDR3 spans 13 residues. The CDR3 bases are TGTGCCAGCAGCTCAGGGGGAAGAACTGAAGCTTTCTTT. Amino acids: CASSSGGRTEAFF. Supplemented by reference TRBV7-6 and TRBJ1-1, the full variable domain reads GAGVSQSPRYKVTKRGQDVALRCDPISGHVSLYWYRQALGQGPEFLTYFNYEAQQDKSGLPNDRFSAERPEGSISTLTIQRTEQRDSAMYRCASSSGGRTEAFFGQGTRLTVV.

The V call is TRBV6-1, the J call TRBJ1-1; D not certain. Trimming shortened V by 7 bases and J by 2 bases, and 8 bases separated the two germline ends. Germline V gene data show CDR1 as MNHNS and CDR2 as SASEGT. CDR3 length: 12 residues. CDR3 region: CASMKSNTEAFF. Written as DNA, the CDR3 is TGTGCCAGCATGAAATCTAACACTGAAGCTTTCTTT.

This clone appeared once. The genes are TRBV6-5 and TRBJ2-5; either TRBD1 or TRBD2 may fit D (5 bases each). The germline V and J ends were trimmed by 5 bases and 3 bases, with 10 bases remaining between them. This CDR3 spans 13 amino acids. Per the germline V gene, CDR1 is MNHEY and CDR2 is SVGAGI. DNA for the CDR3: TGTGCCAGCAGTCGGGACGGCGAAGAGACCCAGTACTTC. It yields the protein CASSRDGEETQYF.

J is TRBJ1-3 and V is TRBV4-1; D is perhaps TRBD1 (5 bases). The CDR3 has 14 amino acids. Germline V CDR1 and CDR2: MGHRA, YSYEKL. Trimming shortened V by 1 base and J by 7 bases, and 11 bases separated the two germline ends. The CDR3 reads CASSQVLGENTIYF. CDR3 DNA sequence: TGCGCCAGCAGCCAAGTATTAGGGGAGAACACCATATATTTT.

This CDR3 is CASSVAPAGSAGYTF. CDR3 coding DNA: TGTGCCAGCAGCGTAGCCCCGGCAGGGAGTGCTGGCTACACCTTC. V gene TRBV9 combines with J gene TRBJ1-2; a weak D match, TRBD1 (5 bases). The germline V gene has CDR1 SGDLS and CDR2 YYNGEE. Trimming took off 0 bases at V and 7 bases at J, with 16 bases between the two ends. CDR3 size: 15 residues.

This sequence joins TRBV7-9 and TRBJ2-7, with TRBD1 identical over 8 bases. Germline values: CDR1 SEHNR, CDR2 FQNEAQ (reference sequence). This CDR3 spans 14 amino acids. The V segment lost 4 bases and the J segment 2 bases; nucleotides outside the gene matches: 4. The CDR3, as DNA: TGTGCCAGCAGCTCATCGACAGGGGCCTACGAGCAGTACTTC. This gives the protein CASSSSTGAYEQYF.

V and J are TRBV27 and TRBJ1-2; D remains unclear. This CDR3 contains 13 residues. V was shortened by 2 bases and J by 7 bases, with 11 bases between the two germline ends. Germline V gives CDR1 MNHEY, CDR2 SMNVEV (reference sequence). This CDR3 reads CASSLQALGGYTF. CDR3 bases: TGTGCCAGCAGTTTACAGGCACTGGGTGGCTACACCTTC.

This chain connects TRBV5-1 to TRBJ1-1; possible D gene TRBD1, 5 bases. V shed 1 base and J shed 0 bases, with 19 bases lying between them. CDR3 length: 18 amino acids. The germline gives CDR1 SGHRS, CDR2 YFSETQ. Here the CDR3 DNA reads TGCGCCAGCAGCTTGCCTTCAGCTCAGGGTTTACTGAACACTGAAGCTTTCTTT. Translated: CASSLPSAQGLLNTEAFF.

The chain employs TRBV27 and TRBJ2-7; 9 bases agree with TRBD1. The CDR3 length is 14 residues. CDR1 is MNHEY, CDR2 SMNVEV, per germline (reference sequence). The trim removed 5 bases at V and 5 bases at J, leaving 7 bases unmatched. CDR3 residues: CASSAGTGTDEQYF. The DNA of the CDR3 is TGTGCCAGCAGTGCCGGGACAGGGACGGACGAGCAGTACTTC.

J is TRBJ2-3 and V is TRBV2, with TRBD2 matching 9 bases. In germline, CDR1 is SNHLY, CDR2 FYNNEI. V trimming: 4 bases; J trimming: 1 base; junction bases outside the gene matches: 3. The CDR3 has 15 amino acids. The CDR3 reads CASSAIAGGTDTQYF. Here the CDR3 DNA reads TGTGCCAGCAGTGCTATAGCGGGGGGCACAGATACGCAGTATTTT.

The J gene is TRBJ2-2, the V gene TRBV2, with D maybe TRBD2 (5 bases). V was shortened by 2 bases and J by 4 bases, with 14 bases between the two germline ends. The germline V gene has CDR1 SNHLY and CDR2 FYNNEI. This CDR3 spans 16 amino acids. The CDR3 nucleotides read TGTGCCAGCAGTGAAACGAGGGTTCAAGGCACCGGGGAGCTGTTTTTT. It yields the protein CASSETRVQGTGELFF.

This clone was recorded only once. This rearrangement joins TRBV28 to TRBJ2-7, with D hard to call. Trimming cost V 4 bases and J 6 bases, with 19 bases left between them. CDR1 and CDR2 (germline): MDHEN, SYDVKM. The CDR3 length is 15 residues. CDR3 loop: CASSWARETSPEQYF. The CDR3 DNA reads as TGTGCCAGCAGTTGGGCGCGAGAGACGAGCCCCGAGCAGTACTTC.

CDR3 sequence: CASSSPDWTEEQFF. The CDR3, as DNA: TGTGCCAGCAGCTCCCCGGACTGGACGGAGGAGCAGTTCTTC. The V and J genes are TRBV7-9 and TRBJ2-1, with D possibly matching TRBD2 (5 bases). CDR1 and CDR2 from the germline V gene are SEHNR and FQNEAQ (reference sequence). There are 14 residues in the CDR3. Trimming took off 4 bases at V and 10 bases at J, with 17 bases between the two ends.

The chain uses TRBV7-2 and TRBJ2-7; 8 bases fit TRBD2. CDR1 is SGHTA and CDR2 is FQGNSA in the germline V gene. CDR3 size: 16 residues. J lost 5 bases, V lost 1 base, and 10 bases had no gene match. The CDR3 DNA sequence: TGTGCCAGCAGCTTAGATCCCAGCGGGAGTTTCGACGAGCAGTACTTC. As protein: CASSLDPSGSFDEQYF.

V gene TRBV7-9 combines with J gene TRBJ1-1; D unclear. The CDR3 is 13 amino acids. Trimming removed 1 base at V and 7 bases at J, with 10 bases between. CDR1 SEHNR and CDR2 FQNEAQ come from the germline V gene (reference sequence). The DNA for the CDR3 is TGTGCCAGCAGCTTAGGTATTGGGTTTGAAGCTTTCTTT. It is translated as CASSLGIGFEAFF.

This clone is a singleton in its sample. V and J are TRBV27 and TRBJ2-1; D gene unclear. Germline CDR1 reads MNHEY; CDR2 reads SMNVEV (reference sequence). CDR3 length: 14 residues. Trimming took 3 bases from V and 7 from J, leaving 13 bases between them. The CDR3 DNA follows: TGTGCCAGCAGTTTGGCTAATGGGAATAATGAGCAGTTCTTC. This codes for CASSLANGNNEQFF.

The rearrangement uses TRBV6-4 and TRBJ2-1; D possibly matches TRBD1 or TRBD2 (5 bases each). V gave up 3 bases and J gave up 5 bases, with 14 bases separating them. Germline CDR1 is MRHNA and CDR2 is SNTAGT. The CDR3 totals 15 residues. The CDR3 region is CASSEADNADNEQFF. CDR3 nucleotide sequence: TGTGCCAGCAGTGAAGCGGACAACGCTGACAATGAGCAGTTCTTC.

This clone has just a few counts. The gene calls are TRBV4-3 and TRBJ2-3, with 8 bases fitting TRBD2. The V and J ends lost 1 base and 2 bases, in that order; junction bases with no gene match: 8. The CDR3 totals 17 residues. Per the germline V gene, CDR1 is LGHNA and CDR2 is YSLEER. The CDR3 region has the DNA TGCGCCAGCAGCCAAGGGGCTAGCGGGCAATACACAGATACGCAGTATTTT. Its protein product is CASSQGASGQYTDTQYF.

This clone was recorded only once. For the CDR3, the DNA is TGTGCCAGCAGTTACTCGAACGGACCCCTCTACGAGCAGTACTTC. Translation gives CASSYSNGPLYEQYF. The chain employs TRBV6-5 and TRBJ2-7; D unclear. V gave up 0 bases and J gave up 3 bases, with 12 bases separating them. Per germline, CDR1 MNHEY and CDR2 SVGAGI. The CDR3 totals 15 residues.

This chain links TRBV4-1 with TRBJ1-5; D is perhaps TRBD1 (5 bases). V lost 4 bases and J lost 2, with 18 bases in between. This CDR3 is built from 17 residues. Germline V CDR1 and CDR2: MGHRA, YSYEKL. The CDR3 sequence is CASSLAMGVEGNQPQHF. In nucleotides, the CDR3 is TGCGCCAGCAGCCTCGCGATGGGGGTGGAAGGCAATCAGCCCCAGCATTTT.

This clone came up once. The chain is built from TRBV27 and TRBJ1-5, with a weak D call TRBD1 (5 bases). The germline V gene has CDR1 MNHEY and CDR2 SMNVEV (reference sequence). V was cut by 2 bases and J by 2 bases, with 10 bases left in between. This CDR3 spans 15 amino acids. CDR3 bases: TGTGCCAGCAGTTTAGTAGGGGATCGCAATCAGCCCCAGCATTTT. Translation gives CASSLVGDRNQPQHF.

The chain recombines TRBV30 with TRBJ1-1; D gene ambiguous. The germline V gene has CDR1 GTSNPN and CDR2 SVGIG (reference sequence). V lost 1 base and J lost 10, with 22 bases in between. The CDR3 covers 15 residues. Written as DNA, the CDR3 is TGTGCCTGGAGTGACCGCCGGCCAGGCTCTCTGGCAGCTTTCTTT. Its translation: CAWSDRRPGSLAAFF.

The chain links TRBV2 to TRBJ1-2; TRBD1 matches 8 bases. V lost 0 bases to trimming and J lost 7 bases; unmatched junction nucleotides: 4. From germline, CDR1 is SNHLY and CDR2 FYNNEI. This CDR3 has 14 amino acids. CDR3 DNA: TGTGCCAGCAGTGAAGCGCAGGGGGCATCTGGCTACACCTTC. As protein: CASSEAQGASGYTF.

A note on this clone: The identical CDR3 is also encoded by other nucleotide sequences in the sample. CDR3 amino acids: CASSPSGRPYEQYF. The CDR3 bases are TGTGCCAGCAGCCCAAGCGGGAGGCCCTACGAGCAGTACTTC. This chain connects TRBV13 to TRBJ2-7, with 9 bases lining up with TRBD2. This CDR3 is built from 14 residues. CDR1 and CDR2 from the germline V gene are PRHDT and FYEKMQ (reference sequence). Germline trimming cut 5 bases from V and 2 bases from J; bases unmatched to any gene: 4.

The CDR3 DNA sequence: TGCAGCGTCGATAGTGATTCCGGTCAAGAGACCCAGTACTTC. The encoded protein is CSVDSDSGQETQYF. V gene TRBV29-1 combines with J gene TRBJ2-5; D not certain. Germline values: CDR1 SQVTM, CDR2 ANQGSEA. CDR3 length: 14 residues. Trimming left V 6 bases short and J 2 bases short, with 16 bases between. The full variable domain, with the rest looked up from reference TRBV29-1 and TRBJ2-5, is SAVISQKPSRDICQRGTSLTIQCQVDSQVTMMFWYRQQPGQSLTLIATANQGSEATYESGFVIDKFPISRPNLTFSTLTVSNMSPEDSSIYLCSVDSDSGQETQYFGPGTRLLVL.

The rearrangement links TRBV27 to TRBJ1-6, with 8 nucleotides matching TRBD1. Germline CDR1 and CDR2: MNHEY and SMNVEV (reference sequence). After removal of 3 bases from V and 10 bases from J, the junction contained 8 bases not matched to a gene. This CDR3 region has 15 residues. CDR3 DNA sequence: TGTGCCAGCAGTTTGTCAGGGGGCTTCGGGTCACCCCTCCACTTT. Residues: CASSLSGGFGSPLHF.

A single count supports this clone. The chain links TRBV6-6 to TRBJ2-7; D is unresolved. The CDR3 runs 13 residues. V was shortened by 2 bases and J by 5 bases, with 10 bases between the two germline ends. CDR1 is MNHNY and CDR2 is SVGAGI in the germline V gene (reference sequence). The CDR3 DNA is TGTGCCAGCAGTTACGAAGGCTATAACGAGCAGTACTTC. Translated: CASSYEGYNEQYF.

The gene calls are TRBV4-2 and TRBJ2-3; D might be TRBD2 (7 bases). The CDR3 consists of 17 residues. V shed 0 bases and J shed 2 bases, with 15 bases lying between them. CDR1 is LGHNA and CDR2 is YNFKEQ in the germline V gene. The DNA of the CDR3 is TGTGCCAGCAGCCAAGATGGGAGGGGGGGCTACACAGATACGCAGTATTTT. As protein: CASSQDGRGGYTDTQYF.

The rearrangement links TRBV27 to TRBJ2-3; 7 bases match TRBD1. J was trimmed by 7 bases and V by 7 bases; bases with no gene match: 11. Germline V gene data show CDR1 as MNHEY and CDR2 as SMNVEV (reference sequence). CDR3 size: 14 residues. The DNA of the CDR3 is TGTGCCAGCAATAACAGGCCAGGGGGAAATACGCAGTATTTT. It specifies CASNNRPGGNTQYF.